This T cell receptor beta chain was obtained from a study of blood T cell repertoires in COVID-19. Study summary: The origin of the acute and convalescent COVID-19 samples was the United States, Italy and Spain. In each case, the material was cDNA or gDNA derived from T cells, B-cell-depleted T cells, or PBMCs.

In the original processing: By means of reference gene primer amplification, nucleated cell counts were estimated. Clones were sequenced by immunoSEQ multiplex PCR, and TCRdb holds only the in-frame ones, with some missing. V and J calls plus clone size are reproduced from that table; the DNA served to infer D and trimming. The data show around 180,000 clones, 70% to 90% seen once. Sequencing was performed on peripheral blood. This receptor was identified in a human donor with active or convalescent COVID-19. The donor label of this sample is uncertain.

The CDR3, as DNA: TGTGCCACCAGCAATGAGACAGTTAATTTTCGGCCCCAGCATTTT. This sequence encodes CATSNETVNFRPQHF. The rearrangement joins TRBV15 to TRBJ1-5, with TRBD1 as a possible D gene (5 bases). The CDR3 loop spans 15 amino acids. Trimming removed 4 bases from V and 9 bases from J, with 19 bases in between. Germline V gene sequence: CDR1 LNHNV, CDR2 YYDKDF (reference sequence).